The 9 T cell receptor beta chains below all came from one sample that was sequenced in a study of blood T cell repertoires in COVID-19. The repertoire was sequenced with immunoSEQ multiplex PCR; TCRdb's copy has only in-frame clones and lacks some. In the table there are roughly 45,000 clones, more than 90% of which are singletons. Sequencing was done on a sample of peripheral blood. These receptors came from a man between 65 and 85 years old with active COVID-19.

This chain links TRBV3-1 (or the pseudogene TRBV3-2) with TRBJ2-5, with a tentative D call TRBD2 (6 bases). The V end lost 0 bases, the J end lost 4 bases, and 15 bases lay between the germline ends. The CDR3 length is 16 residues. CDR1 is LGHDT, CDR2 YNNKEL, per germline (reference sequence). CDR3 residues: CASSQDRVGGRETQYF. The CDR3 nucleotides read TGTGCCAGCAGCCAAGATCGAGTGGGAGGAAGAGAGACCCAGTACTTC.

This chain connects TRBV28 to TRBJ2-1, with 8 bases that match TRBD2. The CDR3 consists of 14 residues. Trimming cost V 8 bases and J 7 bases; bases outside gene matches: 10. Germline loops: CDR1 MDHEN, CDR2 SYDVKM. CDR3 nucleotides: TGTGCCAGCGAGCGAGCGGGAGAAATGAATGAGCAGTTCTTC. Protein sequence: CASERAGEMNEQFF.

The genes are TRBV4-1 and TRBJ2-7; D is possibly TRBD1 (6 bases). Germline V lookup: CDR1 MGHRA, CDR2 YSYEKL. CDR3 length: 16 residues. V was clipped by 2 bases and J by 5 bases, with 19 bases between them. DNA of the CDR3: TGCGCCAGCAGCCAATCCCGGCCAGGGGTAGGGAACGAGCAGTACTTC. This encodes CASSQSRPGVGNEQYF.

The chain recombines TRBV6-5 with TRBJ1-5; D remains unclear. The germline V and J ends were trimmed by 0 bases and 5 bases, with 5 bases remaining between them. CDR3 length: 13 residues. The germline CDR1 and CDR2 sequences are MNHEY and SVGAGI. This CDR3 reads CASSYSGDQPQHF. The CDR3 nucleotides read TGTGCCAGCAGTTACTCCGGGGATCAGCCCCAGCATTTT.

CDR3 in DNA: TGTGCCAGCAGACTAGACAGGGGGCGACGGGATGGCTACACCTTC. This translates into CASRLDRGRRDGYTF. The chain links TRBV28 to TRBJ1-2; 10 bases map to TRBD1. Unmatched junction bases numbered 10, after V lost 6 bases and J lost 6 bases. Germline lookup yields CDR1 MDHEN and CDR2 SYDVKM. This CDR3 comprises 15 residues.

This clone was counted once. The chain links TRBV30 to TRBJ2-3; 7 bases align to TRBD2. Germline trimming cut 2 bases from V and 6 bases from J; bases unmatched to any gene: 5. Germline V gene data show CDR1 as GTSNPN and CDR2 as SVGIG (reference sequence). This CDR3 is 13 amino acids long. The CDR3 region has the DNA TGTGCCTGGAGTCCCGGGGGGATGGATACGCAGTATTTT. Amino acids: CAWSPGGMDTQYF.

This clone was seen more than once but under ten times. The chain couples TRBV11-2 to TRBJ2-7; 8 bases agree with TRBD1. The CDR3 is 17 amino acids. Trimming removed 5 bases from V and 4 bases from J; junction bases left unmatched: 16. CDR1 is SGHAT, CDR2 FQNNGV, per germline. CDR3 DNA sequence: TGTGCCAGCAGCGACCGCTACCGGGGCAGGGGGCCTTACGAGCAGTACTTC. As protein: CASSDRYRGRGPYEQYF.

The rearrangement joins TRBV5-1 to TRBJ1-2; 12 bases line up with TRBD1. Germline trimming cut 5 bases from V and 4 bases from J; bases unmatched to any gene: 12. CDR1 is SGHRS and CDR2 is YFSETQ in the germline V gene. This CDR3 spans 17 amino acids. CDR3 coding DNA: TGCGCCAGCAGTCATAACCTCGGGACAGGGGGCGGCTATGGCTACACCTTC. Protein: CASSHNLGTGGGYGYTF.

The chain joins TRBV4-2 to TRBJ1-2, with 8 positions matching TRBD1. Germline values: CDR1 LGHNA, CDR2 YNFKEQ. J gave up 2 bases and V 6 bases, and 5 bases lay outside the gene matches. The CDR3 length is 14 residues. The CDR3 DNA follows: TGTGCCAGCAGTGCAGGGGGCGCGAACTATGGCTACACCTTC. The encoded protein is CASSAGGANYGYTF.